These 27 T cell receptor beta chains were all obtained from the same sample, sequenced in a study of sequential checkpoint blockade in melanoma (dated by TCRdb to between 2018 and 2021). The library was built by means of the immunoSEQ multiplex PCR assay. Here the immuneACCESS table is served through TCRdb, limited to in-frame sequences with V and J called. Missing clones are a known gap in these copies; in checked studies unresolved V genes cover under half, and the rest lacks a known reason. The sample contains more than 30,000 clones, around 88% of them found a single time. 22% of the sample is taken by the ten largest. The intended sense of this specimen's treatment or condition label: randomized to nivolumab then ipilimumab (arm A) or the reverse (arm B). This specimen was CD8+ T cells sorted from blood (inferred from file names), taken from a patient given nivolumab and ipilimumab in sequence. The receptors shown here come from a human donor with melanoma.

This clone was recorded once. At one of its ends the junction is not consistent with the germline gene, which may arise from a read error. V usage is TRBV7-7 and J usage is TRBJ2-7, with D tentatively TRBD1 or TRBD2 (5 bases each). Germline V gene sequence: CDR1 SSHAT, CDR2 FNYEAQ (reference sequence). CDR3 length: 13 amino acids. In DNA form, the CDR3 reads TGTGCTAGCAGCTTAGCGCTAGGGGTCGAGCAGTACTTC. This codes for CASSLALGVEQYF.

The chain couples TRBV5-1 to TRBJ2-7, with 10 bases matching TRBD1. CDR1 and CDR2 (germline): SGHRS, YFSETQ. The CDR3 covers 18 residues. V shed 4 bases and J 2 bases; nucleotides not matched to a gene: 15. The CDR3 region is CASSTGDLPGTGAYEQYF. DNA of the CDR3: TGCGCCAGCAGCACAGGCGACTTACCCGGGACAGGGGCCTACGAGCAGTACTTC.

This clone was picked up one time. The gene calls are TRBV27 and TRBJ2-5, with 11 bases that match TRBD1. J was trimmed by 4 bases and V by 5 bases; bases with no gene match: 6. The CDR3 length is 15 residues. CDR1 and CDR2 (germline): MNHEY, SMNVEV (reference sequence). CDR3 bases: TGTGCCAGCAGTCGGGGGACAGGGGGTCGAGAGACCCAGTACTTC. Residues: CASSRGTGGRETQYF.

The genes are TRBV27 and TRBJ2-7, with a possible D match to TRBD1 (7 bases). CDR1 and CDR2 from the germline V gene are MNHEY and SMNVEV (reference sequence). CDR3 size: 15 residues. The V end lost 6 bases, the J end lost 3 bases, and 18 bases lay between the germline ends. CDR3 coding DNA: TGTGCCAGCAGCCCCCCCCAGGGGGGACACTACGAGCAGTACTTC. Its translation: CASSPPQGGHYEQYF.

J is TRBJ2-7 and V is TRBV29-1; TRBD2 might be the D (6 bases). The germline CDR1 and CDR2 sequences are SQVTM and ANQGSEA. Trimming cost V 6 bases and J 2 bases, with 11 bases left between them. The CDR3 is made up of 12 amino acids. CDR3 region: CSVVSGAYEQYF. For the CDR3, the DNA is TGCAGCGTCGTCTCGGGGGCCTACGAGCAGTACTTC.

The gene calls are TRBV6-1 and TRBJ2-5, with TRBD1 identical over 8 bases. The CDR3 sequence is 14 residues long. Germline lookup yields CDR1 MNHNS and CDR2 SASEGT. V trimming: 4 bases; J trimming: 1 base; junction bases outside the gene matches: 2. The CDR3 sequence is CASSATGAQETQYF. DNA for the CDR3: TGTGCCAGCAGTGCGACAGGGGCCCAAGAGACCCAGTACTTC.

This chain links TRBV6-1 with TRBJ1-3; no clear D. Germline CDR1 is MNHNS and CDR2 is SASEGT. V was pared by 7 bases and J by 0 bases, with 13 bases between. This CDR3 contains 15 residues. The CDR3 sequence is CASNDIESSGNTIYF. Here the CDR3 DNA reads TGTGCCAGCAACGATATAGAATCCTCTGGAAACACCATATATTTT.

The J gene is TRBJ2-3, the V gene TRBV4-1; 8 nucleotides agree with TRBD2. The CDR3 is made up of 15 amino acids. J gave up 4 bases and V 0 bases, and 3 bases lay outside the gene matches. Germline lookup yields CDR1 MGHRA and CDR2 YSYEKL. CDR3 amino acids: CASSQEEGLADTQYF. The CDR3, as DNA: TGCGCCAGCAGCCAAGAGGAGGGACTAGCAGATACGCAGTATTTT.

The chain recombines TRBV11-2 with TRBJ1-1, with D possibly matching TRBD1 (6 bases). Germline V CDR1 and CDR2: SGHAT, FQNNGV. V was trimmed by 6 bases and J by 4 bases, leaving 21 bases between them. This CDR3 is 16 amino acids long. For the CDR3, the DNA is TGTGCCAGCAGTCCGTTCCCCCCCAGGGGTGGCACTGAAGCTTTCTTT. Translated, it gives CASSPFPPRGGTEAFF.

The V call is TRBV4-1, the J call TRBJ2-1, with 7 bases identical to TRBD2. The J segment lost 9 bases and the V segment lost 4 bases, leaving 6 bases of the junction unmatched. CDR1 and CDR2 from the germline V gene are MGHRA and YSYEKL. This CDR3 has 13 amino acids. CDR3 coding DNA: TGCGCCAGCAGCCGGGGGGAGCGGGGTGAGCAGTTCTTC. Translating gives CASSRGERGEQFF.

The chain carries TRBV27 and TRBJ1-2, with 12 bases matching TRBD1. V lost 4 bases, J lost 6 bases, and 9 bases stayed unmatched. The CDR3 sequence is 16 residues long. Germline CDR1 reads MNHEY; CDR2 reads SMNVEV (reference sequence). In DNA form, the CDR3 reads TGTGCCAGCAGTTCTATCCCGGGACAGGGGGCGCATGGCTACACCTTC. Its translation is CASSSIPGQGAHGYTF.

This clone is labeled medium-sized (0.01 to 0.1%). The chain uses TRBV7-9 and TRBJ2-7, with D hard to call. This CDR3 has 16 residues. V dropped 5 bases and J dropped 0 bases, with 17 bases sitting between them. Germline V gene sequence: CDR1 SEHNR, CDR2 FQNEAQ (reference sequence). CDR3: CASSPLPQASSYEQYF. The CDR3 region has the DNA TGTGCCAGCAGCCCCCTCCCGCAGGCGAGCTCCTACGAGCAGTACTTC.

The J gene is TRBJ2-2, the V gene TRBV15, with D possibly TRBD2 on 5 matching bases. The V gene's germline CDR1 is LNHNV and CDR2 YYDKDF (reference sequence). This CDR3 is built from 15 residues. V was shortened by 0 bases and J by 10 bases, with 15 bases between the two germline ends. The CDR3 is CATSRDYGESEELFF. The CDR3, as DNA: TGTGCCACCAGCAGAGATTATGGGGAGTCGGAGGAGCTGTTTTTT.

V and J are TRBV7-9 and TRBJ2-1; 12 bases map to TRBD2. The trim removed 0 bases at V and 4 bases at J, leaving 10 bases unmatched. The CDR3 runs 19 residues. Per the germline V gene, CDR1 is SEHNR and CDR2 is FQNEAQ (reference sequence). This CDR3 is CASSLALAGGPIKYNEQFF. The DNA of the CDR3 is TGTGCCAGCAGCTTAGCGCTAGCGGGGGGGCCGATAAAGTACAATGAGCAGTTCTTC. The complete variable domain, with remaining parts taken from reference TRBV7-9 and TRBJ2-1, reads DTGVSQNPRHKITKRGQNVTFRCDPISEHNRLYWYRQTLGQGPEFLTYFQNEAQLEKSRLLSDRFSAERPKGSFSTLEIQRTEQGDSAMYLCASSLALAGGPIKYNEQFFGPGTRLTVL.

The chain uses TRBV4-3 and TRBJ2-1, with 11 bases lining up with TRBD2. This CDR3 is 15 amino acids long. After removal of 2 bases from V and 9 bases from J, the junction contained 6 bases not matched to a gene. Per germline, CDR1 LGHNA and CDR2 YSLEER. The CDR3 DNA follows: TGCGCCAGCAGCCAAATACTAGCGGGAGAGCGTGAGCAGTTCTTC. This sequence encodes CASSQILAGEREQFF.

V and J are TRBV7-8 and TRBJ1-5, with 7 bases aligning to TRBD1. J was trimmed by 6 bases and V by 5 bases; bases with no gene match: 4. CDR1 and CDR2 (germline): SGHVS, FQNEAQ. This CDR3 is 13 amino acids long. Here the CDR3 DNA reads TGTGCCAGCAGCCCCACAGGGGTTCAGCCCCAGCATTTT. Encoded protein: CASSPTGVQPQHF.

On this clone: The sample contains more than one DNA sequence encoding this CDR3. V is TRBV7-9 and J is TRBJ1-1, with a tentative D call TRBD1 (5 bases). With 5 bases removed from V and 7 bases from J, the gap between germline ends came to 11 bases. The CDR3 has 12 amino acids. Germline V gene sequence: CDR1 SEHNR, CDR2 FQNEAQ (reference sequence). The CDR3 DNA reads TGTGCCAGCAGCCCGGGGGGACTTGAAGCTTTCTTT. This translates into CASSPGGLEAFF.

The CDR3 sequence is CSVELTGGEGIYNEQFF. The CDR3 nucleotides read TGCAGCGTTGAATTGACGGGGGGGGAGGGGATCTACAATGAGCAGTTCTTC. This rearrangement joins TRBV29-1 to TRBJ2-1; TRBD2 agrees at 8 bases. Germline trimming cut 2 bases from V and 3 bases from J; bases unmatched to any gene: 12. CDR3 length equals 17 residues. Germline loops: CDR1 SQVTM, CDR2 ANQGSEA.

The chain has TRBV7-9 and TRBJ2-1; 7 nucleotides align to TRBD2. With 5 bases clipped from V and 5 bases from J, the junction kept 12 bases outside the gene matches. Germline-derived CDR1 and CDR2 are SEHNR and FQNEAQ (reference sequence). CDR3 length equals 16 residues. The CDR3 protein is CASSGISGMVDNEQFF. For the CDR3, the DNA is TGTGCCAGCAGCGGAATAAGCGGGATGGTAGACAATGAGCAGTTCTTC.

V is TRBV6-5 and J is TRBJ2-7, with 9 nucleotides matching TRBD1. The CDR3 is 15 residues long. The J segment lost 4 bases and the V segment lost 7 bases, leaving 11 bases of the junction unmatched. The germline gives CDR1 MNHEY, CDR2 SVGAGI. CDR3 nucleotides: TGTGCCAGCAACCCGGGACAGGGATTTCTTTACGAGCAGTACTTC. This encodes CASNPGQGFLYEQYF.

The genes are TRBV27 and TRBJ2-1; 10 bases agree with TRBD2. The CDR3 sequence is 16 residues long. The germline V gene has CDR1 MNHEY and CDR2 SMNVEV (reference sequence). With V trimmed by 6 bases and J by 9 bases, 14 bases remained unmatched. The CDR3 here is CASSLLGLAGDREQFF. For the CDR3, the DNA is TGTGCCAGCAGCCTCTTGGGGCTAGCGGGAGACCGTGAGCAGTTCTTC.

By share, this clone ranks as medium-sized. The DNA of the CDR3 is TGTGCCAGCAGCCCCCCTGGGGGGACCAACGAGCAGTACTTC. Residues: CASSPPGGTNEQYF. The genes are TRBV28 and TRBJ2-7, with D tentatively TRBD2 (6 bases). The CDR3 runs 14 residues. Trimming cost V 6 bases and J 5 bases, with 17 bases left between them. Germline V lookup: CDR1 MDHEN, CDR2 SYDVKM.

The gene calls are TRBV15 and TRBJ2-2; D is possibly TRBD1 (6 bases). Germline assignment: CDR1 LNHNV and CDR2 YYDKDF (reference sequence). Trimming cost V 2 bases and J 7 bases, with 20 bases left between them. The CDR3 consists of 17 residues. CDR3 loop: CATSRSLLRGSGGELFF. For the CDR3, the DNA is TGTGCCACCAGCAGATCCCTTCTCAGGGGATCGGGCGGGGAGCTGTTTTTT. The variable domain in full, completed from reference TRBV15 and TRBJ2-2, reads DAMVIQNPRYQVTQFGKPVTLSCSQTLNHNVMYWYQQKSSQAPKLLFHYYDKDFNNEADTPDNFQSRRPNTSFCFLDIRSPGLGDTAMYLCATSRSLLRGSGGELFFGEGSRLTVL.

In regard to this clone: An end of the junction differs from the germline gene, which may be a read error. The chain employs TRBV7-8 and TRBJ2-7; D unresolved. The germline gives CDR1 SGHVS, CDR2 FQNEAQ. This CDR3 has 13 amino acids. The CDR3 spells CASSLGTAYEQYF. The DNA of the CDR3 is TGTGCTAGCAGCTTAGGAACGGCCTACGAGCAGTACTTC. The full variable domain, its missing parts supplied by reference TRBV7-8 and TRBJ2-7, is GAGVSQSPRYKVAKRGQDVALRCDPISGHVSLFWYQQALGQGPEFLTYFQNEAQLDKSGLPSDRFFAERPEGSVSTLKIQRTQQEDSAVYLCASSLGTAYEQYFGPGTRLTVT.

The rearrangement joins TRBV11-3 to TRBJ2-1, with 7 bases lining up with TRBD1. The V gene end was trimmed by 5 bases and the J gene end by 4 bases; junction bases not matched to a gene: 5. This CDR3 region has 14 residues. Germline values: CDR1 SGHNT, CDR2 YENEEA. DNA of the CDR3: TGTGCCAGCAGCGAGGGGACAGTATACAATGAGCAGTTCTTC. This encodes CASSEGTVYNEQFF.

The CDR3 DNA reads TGTGCCAGCAGTCCTAACAGTCTGAACACTGAAGCTTTCTTT. Translation gives CASSPNSLNTEAFF. The chain is built from TRBV6-6 and TRBJ1-1; D is unresolved. The CDR3 totals 14 residues. The V gene lost 5 bases and the J gene lost 0 bases, with 10 bases spanning the gap. Germline V gene lookup returns CDR1 MNHNY and CDR2 SVGAGI (reference sequence).

The chain links TRBV27 to TRBJ2-7; 7 nucleotides agree with TRBD1. The germline V gene has CDR1 MNHEY and CDR2 SMNVEV (reference sequence). Germline trimming cut 3 bases from V and 5 bases from J; bases unmatched to any gene: 13. The CDR3 has 16 amino acids. CDR3 sequence reads: CASSFNRDSFVHEQYF. The CDR3 region has the DNA TGTGCCAGCAGTTTTAACCGGGACAGCTTTGTGCACGAGCAGTACTTC.